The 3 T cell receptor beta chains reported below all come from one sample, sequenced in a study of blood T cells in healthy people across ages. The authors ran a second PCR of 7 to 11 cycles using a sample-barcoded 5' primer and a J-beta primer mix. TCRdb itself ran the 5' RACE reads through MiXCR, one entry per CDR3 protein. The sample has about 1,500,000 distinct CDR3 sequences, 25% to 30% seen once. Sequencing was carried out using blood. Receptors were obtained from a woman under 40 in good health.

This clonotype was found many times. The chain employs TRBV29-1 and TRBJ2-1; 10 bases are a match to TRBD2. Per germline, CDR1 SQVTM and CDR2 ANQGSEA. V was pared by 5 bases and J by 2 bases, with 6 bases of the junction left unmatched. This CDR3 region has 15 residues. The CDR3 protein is CSVKSGGAAYNEQFF. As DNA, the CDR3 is TGCAGCGTTAAGAGCGGGGGGGCTGCCTACAATGAGCAGTTCTTC.

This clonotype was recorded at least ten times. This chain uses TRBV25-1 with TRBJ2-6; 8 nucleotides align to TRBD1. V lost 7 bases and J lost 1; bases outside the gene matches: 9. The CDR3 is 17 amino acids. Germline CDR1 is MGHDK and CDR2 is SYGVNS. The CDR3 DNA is TGTGCCAGCACGACAGGGGCCGACTCTTCTGGGGCCAACGTCCTGACTTTC. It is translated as CASTTGADSSGANVLTF.

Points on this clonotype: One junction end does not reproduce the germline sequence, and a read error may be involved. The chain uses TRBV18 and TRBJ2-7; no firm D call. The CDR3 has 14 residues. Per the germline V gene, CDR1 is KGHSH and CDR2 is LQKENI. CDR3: CTSSQGTGIDEQYF. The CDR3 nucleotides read TGTACCAGCTCACAAGGAACCGGTATCGACGAGCAGTACTTC. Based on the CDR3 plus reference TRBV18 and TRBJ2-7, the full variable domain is NAGVMQNPRHLVRRRGQEARLRCSPMKGHSHVYWYRQLPEEGLKFMVYLQKENIIDESGMPKERFSAEFPKEGPSILRIQQVVRGDSAAYFCTSSQGTGIDEQYFGPGTRLTVT.